The 18 T cell receptor beta chains presented below share a single source sample, sequenced in a study of cytomegalovirus exposure and HLA in healthy donors. Profiling relied on immunoSEQ multiplex PCR, and the TCRdb table lists in-frame clones only, not all of them. The data contain about 64,000 clones, 92% of them singletons. The sequenced material came from PBMCs. The receptors come from a woman in her late teens or twenties in good health and CMV-seronegative.

V usage is TRBV7-3 and J usage is TRBJ2-1, with 9 positions matching TRBD1. Per germline, CDR1 SGHTA and CDR2 FQGTGA. There are 15 residues in the CDR3. The J segment lost 7 bases and the V segment lost 5 bases, leaving 9 bases of the junction unmatched. The DNA of the CDR3 is TGTGCCAGCAGCCGGGACAGGGCCCCGGGAAATGAGCAGTTCTTC. This encodes CASSRDRAPGNEQFF.

The chain combines TRBV10-2 with TRBJ2-7; 10 bases are shared with TRBD2. Trimming at V came to 7 bases and at J to 4 bases, leaving 4 bases not matched to a gene. The CDR3 is made up of 13 amino acids. Germline CDR1 reads WSHSY; CDR2 reads SAAADI. CDR3 protein: CASKGLASYEQYF. In nucleotides, the CDR3 is TGCGCCAGCAAGGGACTAGCGTCGTACGAGCAGTACTTC.

The chain combines TRBV6-5 with TRBJ2-2, with 8 bases matching TRBD1. With V trimmed by 2 bases and J by 5 bases, 4 bases remained unmatched. The CDR3 is 15 residues long. Looked up from germline, CDR1 is MNHEY and CDR2 is SVGAGI. The DNA of the CDR3 is TGTGCCAGCAGTTACCTAGGACAGGGTACCGGGGAGCTGTTTTTT. As protein: CASSYLGQGTGELFF.

The chain has TRBV28 and TRBJ2-3, with 7 bases lining up with TRBD2. The CDR3 sequence is 15 residues long. The V gene end was trimmed by 6 bases and the J gene end by 2 bases; junction bases not matched to a gene: 8. In germline, CDR1 is MDHEN, CDR2 SYDVKM. CDR3 in DNA: TGTGCCAGCAGCCCCAAGCGGGAATACACAGATACGCAGTATTTT. Translated, it gives CASSPKREYTDTQYF.

This chain uses TRBV6-1 with TRBJ2-1; 8 bases agree with TRBD1. The CDR3 totals 13 residues. The germline CDR1 and CDR2 sequences are MNHNS and SASEGT. Losses at the gene ends were 9 bases for V and 5 bases for J; bases not matched to a gene: 6. CDR3 region: CARDRETNNEQFF. DNA for the CDR3: TGTGCCAGGGACAGGGAAACTAACAATGAGCAGTTCTTC.

Here the CDR3 reads CASSMETTGTGGRYF. CDR3 DNA: TGTGCCAGTAGTATGGAAACTACGGGGACAGGGGGCAGGTACTTC. This chain joins TRBV19 and TRBJ2-7, with TRBD1 matching 12 bases. V lost 3 bases to trimming and J lost 12 bases; unmatched junction nucleotides: 12. CDR3 length: 15 amino acids. Germline V gene lookup returns CDR1 LNHDA and CDR2 SQIVND (reference sequence).

The chain couples TRBV9 to TRBJ2-1; TRBD1 is a possible D gene (7 bases). Germline V gene lookup returns CDR1 SGDLS and CDR2 YYNGEE. The CDR3 has 16 amino acids. Trimming removed 4 bases from V and 8 bases from J, with 22 bases in between. The CDR3 DNA reads as TGTGCCAGCAGCTCCCGACAGGGAGGTAGTATTGATGAGCAGTTCTTC. Protein product: CASSSRQGGSIDEQFF.

The chain couples TRBV6-1 to TRBJ2-4; 12 bases line up with TRBD2. Germline CDR1 and CDR2: MNHNS and SASEGT. After removal of 6 bases from V and 1 base from J, the junction contained 1 base not matched to a gene. The CDR3 has 15 amino acids. The CDR3 DNA reads TGTGCCAGCAGCACTAGCGGGGGGGCCAAAAACATTCAGTACTTC. Translation gives CASSTSGGAKNIQYF.

The chain uses TRBV25-1 and TRBJ2-1; 11 bases align to TRBD2. The germline gives CDR1 MGHDK, CDR2 SYGVNS. CDR3 length: 16 residues. With 1 base clipped from V and 4 bases from J, the junction kept 3 bases outside the gene matches. The DNA for the CDR3 is TGTGCCAGCAGTGAATTTGTAGCGGGAGGGTACAATGAGCAGTTCTTC. Its protein product is CASSEFVAGGYNEQFF.

The chain links TRBV4-1 to TRBJ1-1; a weak D match, TRBD1 (5 bases). Germline V gene data show CDR1 as MGHRA and CDR2 as YSYEKL. V lost 1 base and J 10 bases, leaving 22 bases between the germline ends. The CDR3 consists of 16 residues. CDR3 sequence: CASSQVGEGVNRGAFF. As DNA, the CDR3 is TGCGCCAGCAGCCAAGTGGGGGAGGGAGTGAACAGAGGAGCTTTCTTT.

The chain links TRBV19 to TRBJ1-1; D is ambiguous. Trimming cost V 3 bases and J 4 bases, with 12 bases left between them. This CDR3 has 14 residues. The germline V gene encodes CDR1 LNHDA and CDR2 SQIVND (reference sequence). The CDR3 DNA reads as TGTGCCAGTAGTATGAGGGAAGGAGTCACTGAAGCTTTCTTT. Its translation: CASSMREGVTEAFF.

The V and J genes are TRBV5-1 and TRBJ2-1; tentatively, D is TRBD1 (6 bases). This CDR3 spans 12 amino acids. CDR1 is SGHRS and CDR2 is YFSETQ in the germline V gene. The V gene lost 4 bases and the J gene lost 6 bases, with 8 bases spanning the gap. The CDR3 reads CASSVQGNEQFF. CDR3 coding DNA: TGCGCCAGCAGCGTACAGGGCAATGAGCAGTTCTTC.

This chain links TRBV6-6 with TRBJ1-4; no clear D gene. Trimming cost V 5 bases and J 8 bases, with 12 bases left between them. CDR1 and CDR2 from the germline V gene are MNHNY and SVGAGI (reference sequence). The CDR3 is 13 amino acids. CDR3 region: CASSRTPGEKLFF. The CDR3 nucleotides read TGTGCCAGCAGTCGAACCCCTGGCGAAAAACTGTTTTTT.

The chain uses TRBV19 and TRBJ2-1, with D unclear. The V gene's germline CDR1 is LNHDA and CDR2 SQIVND (reference sequence). This CDR3 spans 15 amino acids. V was trimmed by 1 base and J by 6 bases, leaving 13 bases between them. The CDR3 protein is CASSIVGAESNEQFF. In nucleotides, the CDR3 is TGTGCCAGTAGTATAGTAGGAGCAGAAAGCAATGAGCAGTTCTTC.

The gene calls are TRBV2 and TRBJ2-3; no clear D gene. Germline V gene data show CDR1 as SNHLY and CDR2 as FYNNEI. This CDR3 has 15 residues. The V end was cut by 4 bases, the J end by 3 bases, with 14 bases between. The CDR3 coding sequence is TGTGCCAGCAGTGTGGAAACGGTGAGGACAGATACGCAGTATTTT. Translation: CASSVETVRTDTQYF.

The chain joins TRBV7-2 to TRBJ2-7; TRBD1 aligns across 8 bases. Germline lookup yields CDR1 SGHTA and CDR2 FQGNSA. J lost 3 bases, V lost 7 bases, and 14 bases had no gene match. This CDR3 region has 16 residues. The DNA of the CDR3 is TGTGCCAGCAAAATCAGGTCAGGGGGCAGCAACTACGAGCAGTACTTC. It translates to CASKIRSGGSNYEQYF.

This rearrangement joins TRBV5-8 to TRBJ1-5; D might be TRBD1 (5 bases). V was pared by 2 bases and J by 11 bases, with 11 bases between. This CDR3 has 12 residues. CDR1 SGHTS and CDR2 YDEGEE come from the germline V gene. DNA of the CDR3: TGTGCCAGCAGCTTACAGGTAGGGTCCCAGCATTTT. It yields the protein CASSLQVGSQHF.

The V and J genes are TRBV6-5 and TRBJ2-7; weak D call: TRBD2 (5 bases). Germline V lookup: CDR1 MNHEY, CDR2 SVGAGI. V was pared by 0 bases and J by 0 bases, with 6 bases between. The CDR3 is made up of 14 amino acids. The CDR3, as DNA: TGTGCCAGCAGTTACTCTGAGGGCTCCTACGAGCAGTACTTC. Its translation: CASSYSEGSYEQYF.